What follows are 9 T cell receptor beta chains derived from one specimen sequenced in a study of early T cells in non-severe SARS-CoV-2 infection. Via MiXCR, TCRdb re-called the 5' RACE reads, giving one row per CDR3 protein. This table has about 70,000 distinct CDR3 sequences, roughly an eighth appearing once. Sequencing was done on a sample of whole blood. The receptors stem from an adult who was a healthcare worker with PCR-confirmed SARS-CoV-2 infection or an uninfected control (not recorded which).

CDR3 coding DNA: TGCAGCGTTTCCGCAGGCAACACCGGGGAGCTGTTTTTT. Amino acids: CSVSAGNTGELFF. The gene calls are TRBV29-1 and TRBJ2-2, with D uncertain. The V gene's germline CDR1 is SQVTM and CDR2 ANQGSEA. The CDR3 has 13 amino acids. Deletions cut 5 bases from V and 2 bases from J, with 9 bases between.

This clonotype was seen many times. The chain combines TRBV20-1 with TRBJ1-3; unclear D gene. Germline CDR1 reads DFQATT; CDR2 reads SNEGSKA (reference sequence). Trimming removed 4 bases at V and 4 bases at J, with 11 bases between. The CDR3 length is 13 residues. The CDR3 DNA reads TGCAGTGCTACGGTCCGAGGAGGAAACACCATATATTTT. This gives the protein CSATVRGGNTIYF.

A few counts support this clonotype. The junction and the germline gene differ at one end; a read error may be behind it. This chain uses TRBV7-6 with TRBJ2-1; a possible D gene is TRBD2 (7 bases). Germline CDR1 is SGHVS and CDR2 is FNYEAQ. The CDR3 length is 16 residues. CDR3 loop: CANSLGGANSYNEQFF. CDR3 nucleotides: TGTGCCAACAGCTTAGGGGGGGCCAACTCCTACAATGAGCAGTTCTTC.

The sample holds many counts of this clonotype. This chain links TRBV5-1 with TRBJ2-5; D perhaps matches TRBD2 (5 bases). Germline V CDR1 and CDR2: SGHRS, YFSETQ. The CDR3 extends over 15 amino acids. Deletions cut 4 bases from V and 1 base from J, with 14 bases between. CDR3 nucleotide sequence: TGCGCCAGCAGCCCCTACCCGGGGTCCCAAGAGACCCAGTACTTC. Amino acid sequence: CASSPYPGSQETQYF.

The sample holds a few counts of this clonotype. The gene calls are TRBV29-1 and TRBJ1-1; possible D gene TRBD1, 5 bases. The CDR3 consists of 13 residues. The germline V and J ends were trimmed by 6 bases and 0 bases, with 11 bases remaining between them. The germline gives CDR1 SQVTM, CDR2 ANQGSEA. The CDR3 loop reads CSVTRAVNTEAFF. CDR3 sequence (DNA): TGCAGCGTCACCAGGGCTGTGAACACTGAAGCTTTCTTT. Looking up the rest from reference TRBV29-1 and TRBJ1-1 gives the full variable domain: SAVISQKPSRDICQRGTSLTIQCQVDSQVTMMFWYRQQPGQSLTLIATANQGSEATYESGFVIDKFPISRPNLTFSTLTVSNMSPEDSSIYLCSVTRAVNTEAFFGQGTRLTVV.

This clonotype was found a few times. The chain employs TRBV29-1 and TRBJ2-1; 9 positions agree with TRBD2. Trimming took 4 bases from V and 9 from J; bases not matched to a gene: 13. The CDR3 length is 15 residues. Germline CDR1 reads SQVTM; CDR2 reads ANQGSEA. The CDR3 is CSVVFASGISVEQFF. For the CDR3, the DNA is TGCAGCGTTGTCTTCGCTAGCGGGATCAGCGTTGAGCAGTTCTTC.

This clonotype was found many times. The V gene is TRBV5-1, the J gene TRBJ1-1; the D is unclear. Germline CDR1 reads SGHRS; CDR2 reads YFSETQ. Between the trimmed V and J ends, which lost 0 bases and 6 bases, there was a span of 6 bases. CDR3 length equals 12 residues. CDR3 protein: CASSLEGPEAFF. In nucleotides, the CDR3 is TGCGCCAGCAGCTTGGAAGGGCCTGAAGCTTTCTTT.

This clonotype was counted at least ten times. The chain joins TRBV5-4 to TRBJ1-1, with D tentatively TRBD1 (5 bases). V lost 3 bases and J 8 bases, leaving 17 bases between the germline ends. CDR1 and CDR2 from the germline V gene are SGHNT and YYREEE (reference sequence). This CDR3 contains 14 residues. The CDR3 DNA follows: TGTGCCAGCAGCTCTGGGTTGCTAGGGGTAGAAGCTTTCTTT. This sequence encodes CASSSGLLGVEAFF.

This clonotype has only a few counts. In nucleotides, the CDR3 is TGTGCCAGCAGCTTCCCGGACAGGGTCGTTGAGCAGTTCTTC. Translating it yields CASSFPDRVVEQFF. V gene TRBV7-2 combines with J gene TRBJ2-1; 8 positions match TRBD1. The CDR3 extends over 14 amino acids. Unmatched junction bases numbered 7, after V lost 3 bases and J lost 9 bases. Germline CDR1 SGHTA, CDR2 FQGNSA.